Each of the 18 T cell receptor beta chains below was sequenced from the same sample in a study of STAT3 mutations in large granular lymphocyte leukemia. Study-level points and caveats: Every T-LGLL patient had at least one immunodominant TCRbeta clonotype.

Antigens for these TCRs are unknown. Produced via immunoSEQ multiplex PCR; TCRdb's table is partial and in-frame only. The sample contains around 1,900 clones, about 68% of which appear only once. The source material was peripheral blood mononuclear cells. The source is a man between 60 and 75 years old with T-cell large granular lymphocyte leukemia. Some clones in this sample may be carry-over from other donors' samples.

The chain carries TRBV18 and TRBJ2-7, with 10 bases aligning to TRBD1. Germline values: CDR1 KGHSH, CDR2 LQKENI. This CDR3 has 15 residues. Trimming took 3 bases from V and 5 from J; bases not matched to a gene: 7. CDR3 nucleotides: TGTGCCAGCTCACCTCTCGGGACAGGGGACAACGAGCAGTACTTC. Protein: CASSPLGTGDNEQYF.

V gene TRBV30 combines with J gene TRBJ1-5; tentative D call: TRBD1 (6 bases). CDR1 GTSNPN and CDR2 SVGIG come from the germline V gene (reference sequence). V dropped 0 bases and J dropped 8 bases, with 11 bases sitting between them. The CDR3 has 13 residues. The CDR3 nucleotides read TGTGCCTGGAGTGTACGGAGGGGGGAGCCCCAGCATTTT. Residues: CAWSVRRGEPQHF. The full variable domain, rest sourced from reference TRBV30 and TRBJ1-5, is SQTIHQWPATLVQPVGSPLSLECTVEGTSNPNLYWYRQAAGRGLQLLFYSVGIGQISSEVPQNLSASRPQDRQFILSSKKLLLSDSGFYLCAWSVRRGEPQHFGDGTRLSIL.

The rearrangement joins TRBV5-4 to TRBJ1-2; D is uncertain. Between the trimmed V and J ends, which lost 0 bases and 2 bases, there was a span of 11 bases. The CDR3 has 15 residues. CDR1 is SGHNT, CDR2 YYREEE, per germline (reference sequence). CDR3 sequence: CASSLARTDNYGYTF. DNA for the CDR3: TGTGCCAGCAGCTTGGCCCGGACGGACAACTATGGCTACACCTTC.

The gene calls are TRBV6-5 and TRBJ2-5, with D possibly TRBD2 on 6 matching bases. Trimming took off 7 bases at V and 7 bases at J, with 19 bases between the two ends. CDR1 is MNHEY, CDR2 SVGAGI, per germline. The CDR3 is 14 residues long. DNA of the CDR3: TGTGCCAGCAACGTAGCGGACTCGCCGGGGACCCAGTACTTC. Amino acids: CASNVADSPGTQYF.

This rearrangement joins TRBV6-6 to TRBJ1-1; no definite D call. V lost 2 bases and J 2 bases, leaving 9 bases between the germline ends. This CDR3 comprises 14 residues. Germline V gene lookup returns CDR1 MNHNY and CDR2 SVGAGI (reference sequence). The CDR3, as DNA: TGTGCCAGCAGTTACCGAACGGAAAACACTGAAGCTTTCTTT. Translation: CASSYRTENTEAFF.

V is TRBV5-1 and J is TRBJ2-5; a weak D match, TRBD2 (6 bases). V lost 5 bases and J lost 4, with 18 bases in between. Germline values: CDR1 SGHRS, CDR2 YFSETQ. This CDR3 has 15 amino acids. CDR3 DNA: TGCGCCAGCAGGCCGGAGGGTGGAGGGTCAGAGACCCAGTACTTC. This encodes CASRPEGGGSETQYF.

The chain recombines TRBV28 with TRBJ1-5; D is ambiguous. The V end was cut by 1 base, the J end by 7 bases, with 5 bases between. The CDR3 totals 12 residues. Germline V gene sequence: CDR1 MDHEN, CDR2 SYDVKM. CDR3 in amino acids: CASSLYAQPQHF. Here the CDR3 DNA reads TGTGCCAGCAGTTTATATGCCCAGCCCCAGCATTTT.

This chain connects TRBV18 to TRBJ2-7; 7 bases align to TRBD1. Looked up from germline, CDR1 is KGHSH and CDR2 is LQKENI. Germline trimming cut 2 bases from V and 4 bases from J; bases unmatched to any gene: 8. This CDR3 has 15 amino acids. Written as DNA, the CDR3 is TGTGCCAGCTCACCAAACTGGGACAGCTCTTACGAGCAGTACTTC. Translated: CASSPNWDSSYEQYF.

The V and J genes are TRBV4-1 and TRBJ2-7; 9 bases match TRBD1. V was clipped by 0 bases and J by 2 bases; unmatched bases: 5. Germline assignment: CDR1 MGHRA and CDR2 YSYEKL. The CDR3 has 16 residues. CDR3: CASSQEGQGATYEQYF. DNA of the CDR3: TGCGCCAGCAGCCAAGAGGGACAGGGAGCCACCTACGAGCAGTACTTC.

This clone showed up just a few times. The CDR3 region is CASSLEGNEQFF. The CDR3, as DNA: TGCGCCAGCAGCTTGGAGGGGAATGAGCAGTTCTTC. The rearrangement uses TRBV4-1 and TRBJ2-1, with TRBD2 as a possible D gene (6 bases). Between the trimmed V and J ends, which lost 5 bases and 7 bases, there was a span of 9 bases. This CDR3 contains 12 residues. Germline CDR1 and CDR2: MGHRA and YSYEKL.

The rearrangement uses TRBV18 and TRBJ2-7; the D is unclear. The CDR3 totals 14 residues. Between the trimmed V and J ends, which lost 3 bases and 2 bases, there was a span of 11 bases. Germline V gene sequence: CDR1 KGHSH, CDR2 LQKENI. This chain's CDR3 is CASSPRPAAYEQYF. CDR3 DNA sequence: TGTGCCAGCTCACCTAGGCCGGCGGCCTACGAGCAGTACTTC.

The CDR3 coding sequence is TGTGCCAGCTCCCGGATCAGGGGTGATGGCTACACCTTC. Protein sequence: CASSRIRGDGYTF. This rearrangement joins TRBV18 to TRBJ1-2, with D possibly matching TRBD1 (6 bases). Germline lookup yields CDR1 KGHSH and CDR2 LQKENI. Trimming took off 6 bases at V and 6 bases at J, with 14 bases between the two ends. This CDR3 has 13 residues.

The V call is TRBV29-1, the J call TRBJ1-5; D call uncertain. CDR1 is SQVTM and CDR2 is ANQGSEA in the germline V gene. This CDR3 region has 14 residues. V shed 4 bases and J shed 3 bases, with 13 bases lying between them. This CDR3 reads CSVVGPLPNQPQHF. In DNA, the CDR3 is TGCAGCGTTGTAGGACCACTTCCCAATCAGCCCCAGCATTTT.

This clone is labeled medium-sized. This chain links TRBV27 with TRBJ1-1; 9 bases agree with TRBD1. V shed 5 bases, J shed 4 bases, and the junction held 5 bases outside the gene matches. CDR1 MNHEY and CDR2 SMNVEV come from the germline V gene (reference sequence). There are 14 residues in the CDR3. This chain's CDR3 is CASSTGGAVTEAFF. The CDR3 nucleotides read TGTGCCAGCAGTACAGGGGGCGCTGTCACTGAAGCTTTCTTT.

The chain combines TRBV6-5 with TRBJ1-5; 9 bases are a match to TRBD1. V lost 4 bases, J lost 4 bases, and 2 bases stayed unmatched. The CDR3 consists of 14 residues. The germline gives CDR1 MNHEY, CDR2 SVGAGI. CDR3 DNA sequence: TGTGCCAGCAGTTTGACAGGGGGTAATCAGCCCCAGCATTTT. This codes for CASSLTGGNQPQHF.

This clone is a singleton in its sample. CDR3 in DNA: TGTGCCAGCTCACCGGGACAGCTACGCACAGATACGCAGTATTTT. Its protein product is CASSPGQLRTDTQYF. The chain couples TRBV18 to TRBJ2-3, with TRBD1 matching over 7 bases. J lost 1 base, V lost 3 bases, and 4 bases had no gene match. Per the germline V gene, CDR1 is KGHSH and CDR2 is LQKENI. This CDR3 is built from 15 residues.

The CDR3 loop is CSVAKRGEKLFF. DNA for the CDR3: TGCAGCGTCGCGAAGAGAGGAGAAAAACTGTTTTTT. The chain links TRBV29-1 to TRBJ1-4, with D unclear. This CDR3 is built from 12 residues. Deletions cut 6 bases from V and 8 bases from J, with 13 bases between. Per the germline V gene, CDR1 is SQVTM and CDR2 is ANQGSEA.

The rearrangement joins TRBV14 to TRBJ1-2; TRBD1 matches at 9 bases. The CDR3 has 14 amino acids. The germline V gene has CDR1 SGHDN and CDR2 FVKESK. Trimming took 4 bases from V and 3 from J; bases not matched to a gene: 3. The CDR3: CASSRNRGHYGYTF. For the CDR3, the DNA is TGTGCCAGCAGCCGGAACAGGGGGCACTATGGCTACACCTTC.